These 9 T cell receptor beta chains share one sample of origin, sequenced in a study of T cell repertoires in cytomegalovirus infection. One entry per CDR3 protein results from TCRdb running MiXCR on the reads. The sample includes around 530,000 distinct CDR3 sequences, more than 25% of them seen just once. Sequencing was carried out using PBMCs. The receptors were gathered from a human donor in good health (CMV status not recorded). Some clones in this sample may be carry-over from other donors' samples.

In this sample, this clonotype turned up a few times. V gene TRBV6-2 or TRBV6-3 combines with J gene TRBJ2-4; D is possibly TRBD2 (5 bases). CDR3 length: 17 residues. Trimming stripped 0 bases from V and 0 bases from J, with 12 bases between. The germline CDR1 and CDR2 sequences are MNHEY and SVGEGT. In DNA form, the CDR3 reads TGTGCCAGCAGTTACTCGGGGAGCTTTCTAGCCAAAAACATTCAGTACTTC. Its protein product is CASSYSGSFLAKNIQYF.

This clonotype was observed at least ten times. The V gene is TRBV7-2, the J gene TRBJ2-3; TRBD2 aligns across 11 bases. The CDR3 has 16 residues. Trimming cost V 2 bases and J 7 bases; bases outside gene matches: 8. Germline CDR1 and CDR2: SGHTA and FQGNSA. The CDR3 protein is CASSLLAGGLGNTQYF. The CDR3 DNA reads TGTGCCAGCAGCTTATTAGCGGGAGGGCTCGGAAATACGCAGTATTTT.

The chain combines TRBV27 with TRBJ2-7, with 7 bases fitting TRBD2. V lost 5 bases and J lost 6; bases outside the gene matches: 1. From germline, CDR1 is MNHEY and CDR2 SMNVEV (reference sequence). The CDR3 loop spans 11 amino acids. CDR3: CASSSGIEQYV. The CDR3 DNA follows: TGTGCCAGCAGTAGCGGGATCGAGCAGTACGTC.

This clonotype occurred many times. The chain recombines TRBV7-8 with TRBJ2-3; D unresolved. Germline values: CDR1 SGHVS, CDR2 FQNEAQ. The V gene lost 0 bases and the J gene lost 2 bases, with 9 bases spanning the gap. This CDR3 contains 15 residues. CDR3 sequence (DNA): TGTGCCAGCAGCTTAGCGCTGGCAGCCACAGATACGCAGTATTTT. Its translation: CASSLALAATDTQYF.

V is TRBV2 and J is TRBJ2-7, with a possible D match to TRBD2 (5 bases). Trimming shortened V by 4 bases and J by 4 bases, and 17 bases separated the two germline ends. Germline values: CDR1 SNHLY, CDR2 FYNNEI. This CDR3 region has 15 residues. CDR3 in DNA: TGTGCCAGCAGTGCGCTGGGCCAGGACTTATACGAGCAGTACTTC. Protein product: CASSALGQDLYEQYF.

The chain has TRBV6-2 or TRBV6-3 and TRBJ2-7; the D gene is possibly TRBD2 (5 bases). The V gene's germline CDR1 is MNHEY and CDR2 SVGEGT. This CDR3 contains 12 residues. Deletions cut 4 bases from V and 3 bases from J, with 7 bases between. The CDR3 DNA is TGTGCCAGCAGTTTCGCGGGCTACGAGCAGTACGTC. This encodes CASSFAGYEQYV.

The chain is built from TRBV20-1 and TRBJ2-3, with 8 bases matching TRBD1. The CDR3 runs to 19 residues. CDR1 and CDR2 (germline): DFQATT, SNEGSKA (reference sequence). V shed 6 bases, J shed 7 bases, and the junction held 27 bases outside the gene matches. CDR3: CSATTGTGRLSGPEYTQYF. In DNA, the CDR3 is TGCAGTGCCACTACCGGGACAGGACGTCTTAGCGGCCCTGAGTATACGCAGTATTTT.

The sample holds many counts of this clonotype. The chain combines TRBV7-2 with TRBJ2-5; D might be TRBD1 (7 bases). The germline gives CDR1 SGHTA, CDR2 FQGNSA. Deletions cut 5 bases from V and 0 bases from J, with 13 bases between. The CDR3 is 15 amino acids. CDR3 bases: TGTGCCAGCAGCCCGCGGGACAGCAACCAAGAGACCCAGTACTTC. This gives the protein CASSPRDSNQETQYF.

The V gene is TRBV20-1, the J gene TRBJ1-6; TRBD1 might be the D (5 bases). In germline, CDR1 is DFQATT, CDR2 SNEGSKA (reference sequence). Deletions cut 4 bases from V and 9 bases from J, with 16 bases between. CDR3 size: 14 residues. The CDR3 here is CSANLGPDRSPLHF. The CDR3 coding sequence is TGCAGTGCTAACTTGGGACCGGATCGTTCACCCCTCCACTTT.